These T cell receptor beta chains were read from a single sample in a study of identifying expanded T cells in peripheral blood. Sequencing was performed with immunoSEQ multiplex PCR; in TCRdb, only in-frame clones are kept and a portion is missing. The data show roughly 100,000 clones, 88% seen once. Material: blood. The receptors derive from a person aged 18 to 70 in good health. CDR3s include the opening cysteine and the closing phenylalanine or tryptophan. A D gene is named only where the DNA matches it firmly.

j_gene: TRBJ2-2; v_gene: TRBV4-3; d_gene: TRBD2; CDR3aa: CASSLFLGTRELFF
j_gene: TRBJ1-3; v_gene: TRBV6-1; d_gene: TRBD1; CDR3aa: CASSGDRGRSGNTIYF
j_gene: TRBJ1-5; v_gene: TRBV2; d_gene: NA; CDR3aa: CASSGGQLYNQPQHF
j_gene: TRBJ2-5; v_gene: TRBV7-9; d_gene: NA; CDR3aa: CASSNGQSAARETQYF
j_gene: TRBJ2-6; v_gene: TRBV6-4; d_gene: NA; CDR3aa: CASSAGDTYGANVLTF
j_gene: TRBJ1-3; v_gene: TRBV9; d_gene: NA; CDR3aa: CASSGPGMGSGNTIYF
j_gene: TRBJ2-7; v_gene: TRBV2; d_gene: TRBD1; CDR3aa: CASVRDSFSYEQYF
j_gene: TRBJ2-7; v_gene: TRBV4-2; d_gene: TRBD2; CDR3aa: CASSQGGGLAGDYEQYF
j_gene: TRBJ2-7; v_gene: TRBV7-8; d_gene: TRBD1; CDR3aa: CASSPTGDEQYF
j_gene: TRBJ2-1; v_gene: TRBV25-1; d_gene: TRBD2; CDR3aa: CASRAGEGNEQFF
j_gene: TRBJ1-2; v_gene: TRBV11-2; d_gene: NA; CDR3aa: CASSVPMGNYGYTF
j_gene: TRBJ2-7; v_gene: TRBV2; d_gene: NA; CDR3aa: CASSDVAGSYEQYF
j_gene: TRBJ2-3; v_gene: TRBV5-1; d_gene: NA; CDR3aa: CASSRGLSQAIDYSDTQYF
j_gene: TRBJ2-1; v_gene: TRBV19; d_gene: NA; CDR3aa: CASSMGQHNEQFF
j_gene: TRBJ1-6; v_gene: TRBV18; d_gene: NA; CDR3aa: CASSPGQSMANSPLHF
j_gene: TRBJ1-2; v_gene: TRBV7-9; d_gene: TRBD1; CDR3aa: CASSSQTGWNSQYGYTF
j_gene: TRBJ2-3; v_gene: TRBV5-1; d_gene: NA; CDR3aa: CASSLLAGHTDTQYF
j_gene: TRBJ1-1; v_gene: TRBV18; d_gene: TRBD1; CDR3aa: CASSPETGSSAEAFF
j_gene: TRBJ2-1; v_gene: TRBV19; d_gene: TRBD1; CDR3aa: CASSIGGQGVNEQFF
j_gene: TRBJ1-5; v_gene: TRBV18; d_gene: NA; CDR3aa: CASSPVRNNQPQHF
j_gene: TRBJ2-7; v_gene: TRBV29-1; d_gene: NA; CDR3aa: CSVEDGAGINEQYF
j_gene: TRBJ2-5; v_gene: TRBV27; d_gene: TRBD1; CDR3aa: CASSLWGTGLRVETQYF
j_gene: TRBJ2-7; v_gene: TRBV7-8; d_gene: NA; CDR3aa: CASSPRIQPPIEQYF
j_gene: TRBJ1-3; v_gene: TRBV7-9; d_gene: NA; CDR3aa: CASSSWGGPGNTIYF
j_gene: TRBJ2-7; v_gene: TRBV10-1; d_gene: NA; CDR3aa: CASSLNFGWFRDTYEQYF
j_gene: TRBJ2-5; v_gene: TRBV29-1; d_gene: TRBD1; CDR3aa: CSVGRGTGGAETQYF
j_gene: TRBJ1-1; v_gene: TRBV6-1; d_gene: NA; CDR3aa: CASSVEGSGTEAFF
j_gene: TRBJ2-1; v_gene: TRBV7-9; d_gene: TRBD1; CDR3aa: CASSLLGRQGENEQFF
j_gene: TRBJ1-1; v_gene: TRBV25-1; d_gene: NA; CDR3aa: CASSEQNTEAFF
j_gene: TRBJ1-6; v_gene: TRBV19; d_gene: TRBD1; CDR3aa: CASTRTGGSDSPLHF
j_gene: TRBJ1-2; v_gene: TRBV29-1; d_gene: TRBD1; CDR3aa: CSAVGTGGNYGYTF
j_gene: TRBJ1-5; v_gene: TRBV19; d_gene: NA; CDR3aa: CASSSFRMRSGNQPQHF
j_gene: TRBJ1-5; v_gene: TRBV19; d_gene: NA; CDR3aa: CASRDGNQPQHF
j_gene: TRBJ2-5; v_gene: TRBV7-9; d_gene: NA; CDR3aa: CASSLPRGSGGETQYF
j_gene: TRBJ1-1; v_gene: TRBV6-1; d_gene: NA; CDR3aa: CASSGGTRNTEAFF
j_gene: TRBJ2-3; v_gene: TRBV19; d_gene: NA; CDR3aa: CASLHPAEDTQYF
j_gene: TRBJ2-3; v_gene: TRBV15; d_gene: TRBD2; CDR3aa: CATREKGSGAQYF
j_gene: TRBJ1-2; v_gene: TRBV5-1; d_gene: NA; CDR3aa: CASSFDSNYGYTF
j_gene: TRBJ2-1; v_gene: TRBV5-1; d_gene: NA; CDR3aa: CASSLGTPYNEQFF
j_gene: TRBJ2-2; v_gene: TRBV6-5; d_gene: NA; CDR3aa: CASTPRGDGELFF
j_gene: TRBJ2-1; v_gene: TRBV7-8; d_gene: TRBD1; CDR3aa: CASSTRQGSSYNEQFF
j_gene: TRBJ1-1; v_gene: TRBV6-5; d_gene: TRBD1; CDR3aa: CASNTGGEVLF
j_gene: TRBJ2-7; v_gene: TRBV7-6; d_gene: TRBD1; CDR3aa: CASSLGGQSNYEQYF
j_gene: TRBJ2-3; v_gene: TRBV10-2; d_gene: NA; CDR3aa: CASSETGGGDTQYF
j_gene: TRBJ2-6; v_gene: TRBV10-3; d_gene: NA; CDR3aa: CAITPGSGANVLTF
j_gene: TRBJ2-5; v_gene: TRBV18; d_gene: NA; CDR3aa: CASSPTVGDLETQYF